Listed below are T cell receptor beta chains from one sample, sequenced in a study of neoadjuvant nivolumab and ipilimumab in lung cancer. Assay: immunoSEQ multiplex PCR; the TCRdb copy retains only in-frame clones and omits some. The data hold 30,000 to 35,000 clones, with roughly nine tenths observed a single time. This specimen was peripheral blood, taken after neoadjuvant nivolumab, alone or with ipilimumab, at or shortly before surgery. The receptors come from an adult with non-small cell lung cancer. Both conserved end residues are part of each CDR3. A D gene is named only where the DNA matches it firmly. Part of the rows lack a size; the others show once, few, many or a class for expanded clones.

j_call cdr3_length clone_size d_call v_call cdr3_nt cdr3_aa
TRBJ2-1 16 . TRBD2 TRBV25-1 TGTGCCAGCAGTAAACATAGCGGGGGCCCCCACAATGAGCAGTTCTTC CASSKHSGGPHNEQFF
TRBJ1-1 13 . . TRBV29-1 TGCAGCGCCGGCTCTTCGGGGAACACTGAAGCTTTCTTT CSAGSSGNTEAFF
TRBJ1-4 15 . TRBD1 TRBV19 TGTGCCAGTTCTGTTGGGACAGGGGGTAATGAAAAACTGTTTTTT CASSVGTGGNEKLFF
TRBJ2-5 14 . . TRBV2 TGTGCCAGCAGTGAGGGGGGATTCCAAGAGACCCAGTACTTC CASSEGGFQETQYF
TRBJ2-7 18 once TRBD2 TRBV7-8 TGTGCCAGCAGCGCGCCGGGACTAGCGGGGTGGAGCTCCTACGAGCAGTACTTC CASSAPGLAGWSSYEQYF
TRBJ2-5 13 once TRBD1 TRBV11-3 TGTGCCAGCAGCGCACAGGGGGCAGAGACCCAGTACTTC CASSAQGAETQYF
TRBJ1-1 14 . . TRBV11-2 TGTGCCAGCAGCTTAGGGATCGGGGGGACTGAAGCTTTCTTT CASSLGIGGTEAFF
TRBJ1-2 15 once TRBD1 TRBV6-5 TGTGCCAGCAGAAATGGACAGGGTATACTCTATGGCTACACCTTC CASRNGQGILYGYTF
TRBJ1-2 12 . TRBD1 TRBV7-9 TGTGCCAGCGGAGGACAGGGTCTTGGCTACACCTTC CASGGQGLGYTF
TRBJ2-3 13 . . TRBV11-1 TGTGCCAGCAGCTTATCGGGGACAGATACGCAGTATTTT CASSLSGTDTQYF